One sample yielded the 14 T cell receptor beta chains listed below, sequenced in a study of cytomegalovirus exposure and HLA in healthy donors. Using immunoSEQ multiplex PCR, the repertoire was profiled, and TCRdb retains in-frame clones only, with some absent. The sample has about 140,000 clones; around nine tenths are singletons. The material sequenced was PBMCs. Source of these receptors: a man in his late teens or twenties in good health and CMV-seropositive.

The chain links TRBV5-4 to TRBJ2-7, with TRBD2 matching over 8 bases. Trimming at V came to 4 bases and at J to 1 base, leaving 10 bases not matched to a gene. Germline assignment: CDR1 SGHNT and CDR2 YYREEE (reference sequence). The length of the CDR3 is 16 residues. The CDR3 sequence is CASSLEGTRGSYEQYF. The CDR3 region has the DNA TGTGCCAGCAGCCTCGAGGGGACTAGGGGGTCCTACGAGCAGTACTTC.

A single count supports this clone. The genes are TRBV27 and TRBJ2-7, with 11 bases aligning to TRBD2. Looked up from germline, CDR1 is MNHEY and CDR2 is SMNVEV (reference sequence). The CDR3 spans 14 residues. Trimming cost V 5 bases and J 5 bases; bases outside gene matches: 5. CDR3 bases: TGTGCCAGCAGTGGTAGCGGGAGGGCCAACGAGCAGTACTTC. This encodes CASSGSGRANEQYF.

The rearrangement uses TRBV5-6 and TRBJ2-7; the match to TRBD1 covers 11 bases. CDR3 length equals 16 residues. The V gene's germline CDR1 is SGHDT and CDR2 YYEEEE. V lost 2 bases, J lost 3 bases, and 7 bases stayed unmatched. The DNA of the CDR3 is TGTGCCAGCAGCTTATTTTCCGGGACAGGGGGCTACGAGCAGTACTTC. It codes for CASSLFSGTGGYEQYF.

This chain links TRBV6-5 with TRBJ2-7; weak D call: TRBD1 (6 bases). CDR1 and CDR2 (germline): MNHEY, SVGAGI. Trimming took 1 base from V and 6 from J, leaving 16 bases between them. The CDR3 loop spans 15 amino acids. CDR3 sequence: CASSYFDRPQGEQYF. The DNA of the CDR3 is TGTGCCAGCAGTTACTTCGACAGGCCCCAGGGCGAGCAGTACTTC.

The chain links TRBV4-1 to TRBJ2-6; TRBD2 agrees at 7 bases. The CDR3 runs 18 residues. V lost 1 base and J lost 0; bases outside the gene matches: 6. Germline V gene data show CDR1 as MGHRA and CDR2 as YSYEKL. CDR3 in amino acids: CASSQAGGISSGANVLTF. CDR3 sequence (DNA): TGCGCCAGCAGCCAAGCGGGAGGAATATCCTCTGGGGCCAACGTCCTGACTTTC.

In this sample, this clone turned up once. The chain employs TRBV5-1 and TRBJ2-3, with D perhaps matching TRBD1 (5 bases). Trimming stripped 2 bases from V and 6 bases from J, with 16 bases between. Germline V gives CDR1 SGHRS, CDR2 YFSETQ. CDR3 size: 15 residues. The CDR3 DNA follows: TGCGCCAGCAGCTTCAAGTGGGGCCTTTCGGATACGCAGTATTTT. The encoded protein is CASSFKWGLSDTQYF. Based on the CDR3 plus reference TRBV5-1 and TRBJ2-3, the full variable domain is KAGVTQTPRYLIKTRGQQVTLSCSPISGHRSVSWYQQTPGQGLQFLFEYFSETQRNKGNFPGRFSGRQFSNSRSEMNVSTLELGDSALYLCASSFKWGLSDTQYFGPGTRLTVL.

This clone was recorded at least ten times. The rearrangement links TRBV15 to TRBJ2-1, with no clear D. Germline values: CDR1 LNHNV, CDR2 YYDKDF (reference sequence). Trimming pared 0 bases from V and 0 bases from J, leaving 6 bases between. The CDR3 loop spans 15 amino acids. CDR3 protein: CATSRDSSSYNEQFF. The CDR3 coding sequence is TGTGCCACCAGCAGAGATAGTAGCTCCTACAATGAGCAGTTCTTC.

This chain uses TRBV5-1 with TRBJ2-5; maybe TRBD1 (6 bases). CDR3 length: 14 amino acids. Trimming shortened V by 0 bases and J by 3 bases, and 9 bases separated the two germline ends. Per the germline V gene, CDR1 is SGHRS and CDR2 is YFSETQ. The CDR3 here is CASSLGTGKETQYF. CDR3 sequence (DNA): TGCGCCAGCAGCTTGGGAACAGGGAAAGAGACCCAGTACTTC.

The chain combines TRBV6-1 with TRBJ2-7; D is perhaps TRBD2 (5 bases). The CDR3 loop spans 13 amino acids. CDR1 and CDR2 from the germline V gene are MNHNS and SASEGT. Trimming took 6 bases from V and 3 from J, leaving 12 bases between them. In nucleotides, the CDR3 is TGTGCCAGCAGCTACGGGGTTCTCTACGAGCAGTACTTC. Translation gives CASSYGVLYEQYF.

The chain's CDR3 is CASTGRNRKQYF. CDR3 coding DNA: TGTGCCAGCACCGGAAGAAACAGAAAGCAGTACTTC. The rearrangement uses TRBV25-1 and TRBJ2-7; no clear D. Germline CDR1 reads MGHDK; CDR2 reads SYGVNS. Trimming cost V 7 bases and J 8 bases, with 15 bases left between them. CDR3 length equals 12 residues.

This clone appeared once. In the same sample, other DNA sequences code for this CDR3. This sequence joins TRBV27 and TRBJ1-3, with 7 bases lining up with TRBD1. The germline V gene has CDR1 MNHEY and CDR2 SMNVEV (reference sequence). Trimming at V came to 3 bases and at J to 3 bases, leaving 2 bases not matched to a gene. The CDR3 extends over 14 amino acids. In DNA, the CDR3 is TGTGCCAGCAGTTTGACAGGGTTTGGAAACACCATATATTTT. This translates into CASSLTGFGNTIYF.

The chain uses TRBV9 and TRBJ1-1; 8 positions match TRBD1. Germline loops: CDR1 SGDLS, CDR2 YYNGEE. V dropped 3 bases and J dropped 4; count of bases not matched to a gene: 5. This CDR3 spans 14 amino acids. CDR3 sequence: CASSANTGGTEAFF. The CDR3 nucleotides read TGTGCCAGCAGCGCCAATACAGGGGGCACTGAAGCTTTCTTT.

This clone was recorded a few times. V usage is TRBV2 and J usage is TRBJ1-2; D is uncertain. Germline CDR1 and CDR2: SNHLY and FYNNEI. The CDR3 length is 12 residues. V lost 4 bases and J lost 3, with 6 bases in between. The CDR3 region is CASSVLDYGYTF. CDR3 sequence (DNA): TGTGCCAGCAGTGTCCTAGACTATGGCTACACCTTC.

This clone occurred once. The J gene is TRBJ2-7, the V gene TRBV30; 11 bases fit TRBD1. The germline gives CDR1 GTSNPN, CDR2 SVGIG (reference sequence). The junction had 6 bases not matched to a gene; V was cut back by 2 bases and J by 3 bases. There are 15 residues in the CDR3. The CDR3 DNA is TGTGCCTGGAGTCGTGCGGGGACAGGGGGCTACGAGCAGTACTTC. Translation gives CAWSRAGTGGYEQYF. Full variable domain (rest looked up from reference TRBV30 and TRBJ2-7): SQTIHQWPATLVQPVGSPLSLECTVEGTSNPNLYWYRQAAGRGLQLLFYSVGIGQISSEVPQNLSASRPQDRQFILSSKKLLLSDSGFYLCAWSRAGTGGYEQYFGPGTRLTVT.